This TCR beta chain is drawn from a study of blood T cell repertoires in COVID-19. Germline V gives CDR1 MNHEY, CDR2 SVGAGI. Trimming removed 7 bases from V and 8 bases from J; junction bases left unmatched: 11. The CDR3 is 15 amino acids. Generated by immunoSEQ multiplex PCR, the TCRdb table keeps only in-frame clones and is missing some. Of 130,000 or so clones in the sample, around nine tenths are singletons; the top ten hold more than 1.5%. What was sequenced was peripheral blood. The chain joins TRBV6-5 to TRBJ1-1; 12 positions match TRBD1. The sequence came from a woman in her sixties with acute or convalescent COVID-19. The CDR3 is CASKRGTGGVREAFF. DNA for the CDR3: TGTGCCAGCAAACGCGGGACAGGGGGCGTTAGGGAAGCTTTCTTT.